Each of the 4 T cell receptor beta chains below was sequenced from the same sample in a study of shared clonotypes between healthy human individuals. Sequenced by immunoSEQ multiplex PCR; TCRdb stores in-frame clones only, minus some. This sample has nearly 1 million clones, with 76% found just once. Sequencing was performed on memory CD4+ T cells sorted from blood. The subset: CD45RA-negative fraction. These receptors all come from a man aged 18 to 29 in good health.

As to this clone: Other DNA sequences in the sample encode the same CDR3. The chain has TRBV29-1 and TRBJ2-5, with D maybe TRBD1 (5 bases). From germline, CDR1 is SQVTM and CDR2 ANQGSEA. The CDR3 extends over 11 amino acids. Trimming pared 4 bases from V and 4 bases from J, leaving 7 bases between. CDR3 loop: CSVGQGETQYF. The DNA for the CDR3 is TGCAGCGTTGGGCAGGGAGAGACCCAGTACTTC.

The J gene is TRBJ1-2, the V gene TRBV6-1, with D perhaps TRBD1 (5 bases). Germline V gene sequence: CDR1 MNHNS, CDR2 SASEGT. The CDR3 is 15 amino acids. Trimming took off 0 bases at V and 4 bases at J, with 12 bases between the two ends. The CDR3 DNA reads TGTGCCAGCAGTGAAGCGAGACAGCTTCCCTATGGCTACACCTTC. This codes for CASSEARQLPYGYTF.

The chain uses TRBV19 and TRBJ2-2; the D gene is possibly TRBD2 (5 bases). The CDR3 length is 13 residues. The germline V gene has CDR1 LNHDA and CDR2 SQIVND (reference sequence). The V and J ends lost 7 bases and 7 bases respectively, with 13 bases between them. CDR3 in amino acids: CASKTRLSGELFF. The DNA for the CDR3 is TGTGCCAGTAAAACTAGGTTGAGCGGGGAGCTGTTTTTT. Full variable domain (missing parts from reference TRBV19 and TRBJ2-2): DGGITQSPKYLFRKEGQNVTLSCEQNLNHDAMYWYRQDPGQGLRLIYYSQIVNDFQKGDIAEGYSVSREKKESFPLTVTSAQKNPTAFYLCASKTRLSGELFFGEGSRLTVL.

The chain couples TRBV7-2 to TRBJ2-3; D is unresolved. CDR1 and CDR2 (germline): SGHTA, FQGNSA. V was trimmed by 3 bases and J by 2 bases, leaving 12 bases between them. This CDR3 is built from 15 residues. The CDR3 nucleotides read TGTGCCAGCAGCTTTTCCAGGTCCCTCACAGATACGCAGTATTTT. Translated, it gives CASSFSRSLTDTQYF.